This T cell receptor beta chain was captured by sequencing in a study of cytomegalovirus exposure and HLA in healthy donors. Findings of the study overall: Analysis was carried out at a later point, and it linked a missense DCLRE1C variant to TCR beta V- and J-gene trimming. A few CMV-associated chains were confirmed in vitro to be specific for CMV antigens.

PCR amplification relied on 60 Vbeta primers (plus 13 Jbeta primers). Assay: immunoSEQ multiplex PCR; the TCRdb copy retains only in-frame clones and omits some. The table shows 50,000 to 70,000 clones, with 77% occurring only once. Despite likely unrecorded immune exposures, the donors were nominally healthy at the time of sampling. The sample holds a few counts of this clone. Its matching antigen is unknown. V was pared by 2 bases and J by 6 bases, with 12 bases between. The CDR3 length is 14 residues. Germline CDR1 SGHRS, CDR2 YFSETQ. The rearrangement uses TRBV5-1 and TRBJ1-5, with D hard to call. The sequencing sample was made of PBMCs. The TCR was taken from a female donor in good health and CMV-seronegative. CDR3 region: CASSFGEVGQPQHF. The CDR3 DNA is TGCGCCAGCAGCTTTGGGGAGGTGGGTCAGCCCCAGCATTTT.